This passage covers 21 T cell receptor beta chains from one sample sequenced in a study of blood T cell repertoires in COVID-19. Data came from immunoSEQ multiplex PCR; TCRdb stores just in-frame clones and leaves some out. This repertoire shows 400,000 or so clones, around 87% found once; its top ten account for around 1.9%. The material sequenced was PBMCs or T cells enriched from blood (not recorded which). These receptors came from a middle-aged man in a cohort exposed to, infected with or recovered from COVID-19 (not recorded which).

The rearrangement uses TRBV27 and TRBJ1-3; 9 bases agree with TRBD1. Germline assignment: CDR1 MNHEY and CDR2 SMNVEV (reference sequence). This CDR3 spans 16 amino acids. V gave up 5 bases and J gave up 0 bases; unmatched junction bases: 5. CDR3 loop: CASSPTGGYSGNTIYF. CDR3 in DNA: TGTGCCAGCAGTCCGACAGGGGGATACTCTGGAAACACCATATATTTT.

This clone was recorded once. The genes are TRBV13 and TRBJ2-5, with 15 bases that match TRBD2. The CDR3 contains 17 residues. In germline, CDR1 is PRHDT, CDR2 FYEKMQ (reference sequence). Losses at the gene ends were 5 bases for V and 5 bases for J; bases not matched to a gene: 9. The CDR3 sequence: CASSRGLAGGPGETQYF. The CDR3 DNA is TGTGCCAGCAGCCGAGGACTAGCGGGAGGGCCAGGGGAGACCCAGTACTTC.

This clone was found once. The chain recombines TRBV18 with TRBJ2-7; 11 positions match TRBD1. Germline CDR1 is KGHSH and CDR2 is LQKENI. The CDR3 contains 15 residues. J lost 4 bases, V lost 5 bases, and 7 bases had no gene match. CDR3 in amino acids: CASSRTGGSSYEQYF. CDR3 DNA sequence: TGTGCCAGCTCAAGGACAGGGGGCAGCTCGTACGAGCAGTACTTC.

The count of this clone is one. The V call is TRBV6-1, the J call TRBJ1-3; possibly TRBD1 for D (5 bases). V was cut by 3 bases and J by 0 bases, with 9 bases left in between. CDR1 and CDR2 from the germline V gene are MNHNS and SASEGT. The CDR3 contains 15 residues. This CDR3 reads CASSDWGRSGNTIYF. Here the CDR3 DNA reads TGTGCCAGCAGTGATTGGGGCCGCTCTGGAAACACCATATATTTT.

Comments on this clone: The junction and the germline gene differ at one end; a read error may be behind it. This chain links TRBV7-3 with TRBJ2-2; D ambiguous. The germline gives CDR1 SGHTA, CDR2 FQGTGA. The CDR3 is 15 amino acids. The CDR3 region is CASSLTNSRTGELFF. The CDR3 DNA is TGTGCCAGCAGCCTAACTAATAGTCGGACCGGGGAGCTGTTTTTT.

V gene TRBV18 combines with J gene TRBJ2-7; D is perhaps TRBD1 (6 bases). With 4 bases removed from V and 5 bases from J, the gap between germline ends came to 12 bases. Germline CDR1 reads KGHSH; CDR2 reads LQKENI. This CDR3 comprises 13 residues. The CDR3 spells CASSQNRVHEQYF. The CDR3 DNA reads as TGTGCCAGCTCACAGAACAGGGTCCACGAGCAGTACTTC.

The CDR3 nucleotides read TGTGCCAGTAGTACTGGCGGGGGGAACATTCAGTACTTC. The encoded protein is CASSTGGGNIQYF. The chain recombines TRBV19 with TRBJ2-4; 8 bases fit TRBD2. Trimming removed 4 bases from V and 7 bases from J; junction bases left unmatched: 3. The CDR3 is 13 residues long. The germline V gene has CDR1 LNHDA and CDR2 SQIVND (reference sequence).

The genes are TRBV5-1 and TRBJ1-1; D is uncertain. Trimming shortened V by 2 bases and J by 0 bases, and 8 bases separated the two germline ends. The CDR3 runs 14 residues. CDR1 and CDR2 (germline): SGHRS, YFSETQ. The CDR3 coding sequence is TGCGCCAGCAGCTTCTCCAGGTTGAACACTGAAGCTTTCTTT. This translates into CASSFSRLNTEAFF.

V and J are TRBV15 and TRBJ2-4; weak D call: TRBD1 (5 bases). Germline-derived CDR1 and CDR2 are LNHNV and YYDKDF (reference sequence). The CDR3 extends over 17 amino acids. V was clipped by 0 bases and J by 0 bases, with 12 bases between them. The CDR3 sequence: CATSRDATVLAKNIQYF. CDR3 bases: TGTGCCACCAGCAGAGATGCGACAGTGTTAGCCAAAAACATTCAGTACTTC.

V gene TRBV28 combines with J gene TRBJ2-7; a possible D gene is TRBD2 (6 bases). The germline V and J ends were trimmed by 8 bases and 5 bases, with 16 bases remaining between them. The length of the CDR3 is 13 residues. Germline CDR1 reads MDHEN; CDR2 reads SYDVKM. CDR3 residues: CASSGTPLDEQYF. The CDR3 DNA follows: TGTGCCAGCTCCGGGACTCCACTAGACGAGCAGTACTTC.

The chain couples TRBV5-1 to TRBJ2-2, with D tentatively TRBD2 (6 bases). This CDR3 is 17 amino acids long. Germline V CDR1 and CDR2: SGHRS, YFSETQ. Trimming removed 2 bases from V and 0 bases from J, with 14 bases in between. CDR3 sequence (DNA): TGCGCCAGCAGCTTAATGGCGGGACCCTCGAACACCGGGGAGCTGTTTTTT. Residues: CASSLMAGPSNTGELFF.

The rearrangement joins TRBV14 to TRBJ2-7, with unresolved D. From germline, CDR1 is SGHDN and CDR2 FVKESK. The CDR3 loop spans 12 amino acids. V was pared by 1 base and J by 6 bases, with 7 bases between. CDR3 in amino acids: CASSQGLLEQYF. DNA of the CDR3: TGTGCCAGCAGCCAAGGACTCCTCGAGCAGTACTTC.

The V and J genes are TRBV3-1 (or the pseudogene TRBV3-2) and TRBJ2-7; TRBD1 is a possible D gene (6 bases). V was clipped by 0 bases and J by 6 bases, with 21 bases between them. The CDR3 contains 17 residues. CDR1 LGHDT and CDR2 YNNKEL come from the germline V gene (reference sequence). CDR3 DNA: TGTGCCAGCAGCCAAGACAACGTCCGGCAGGGGAGAGGCGAGCAGTACTTC. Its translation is CASSQDNVRQGRGEQYF.

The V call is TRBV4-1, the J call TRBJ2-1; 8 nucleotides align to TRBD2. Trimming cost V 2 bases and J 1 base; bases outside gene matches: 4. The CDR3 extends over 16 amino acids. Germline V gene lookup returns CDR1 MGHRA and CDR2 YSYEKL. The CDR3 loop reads CASSQIGTRSYNEQFF. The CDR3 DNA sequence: TGCGCCAGCAGCCAAATTGGGACTAGGTCCTACAATGAGCAGTTCTTC.

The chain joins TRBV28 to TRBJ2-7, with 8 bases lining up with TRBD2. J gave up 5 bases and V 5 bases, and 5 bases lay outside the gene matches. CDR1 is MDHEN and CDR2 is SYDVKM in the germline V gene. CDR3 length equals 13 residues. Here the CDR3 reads CASSPSGRDEQYF. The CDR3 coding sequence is TGTGCCAGCAGTCCCAGCGGGAGAGACGAGCAGTACTTC.

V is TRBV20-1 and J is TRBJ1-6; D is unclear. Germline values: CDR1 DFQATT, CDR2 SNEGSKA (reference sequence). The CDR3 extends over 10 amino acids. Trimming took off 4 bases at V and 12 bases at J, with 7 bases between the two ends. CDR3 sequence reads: CSATLLPLHF. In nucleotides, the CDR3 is TGCAGTGCTACTCTTCTACCCCTCCACTTT.

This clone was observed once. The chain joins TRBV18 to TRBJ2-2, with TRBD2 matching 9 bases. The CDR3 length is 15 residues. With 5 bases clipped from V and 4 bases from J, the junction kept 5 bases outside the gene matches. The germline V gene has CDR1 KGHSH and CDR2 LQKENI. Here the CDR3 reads CASSTGTSSTGELFF. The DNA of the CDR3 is TGTGCCAGCTCAACCGGGACTAGCAGCACCGGGGAGCTGTTTTTT. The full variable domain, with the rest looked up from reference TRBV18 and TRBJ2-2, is NAGVMQNPRHLVRRRGQEARLRCSPMKGHSHVYWYRQLPEEGLKFMVYLQKENIIDESGMPKERFSAEFPKEGPSILRIQQVVRGDSAAYFCASSTGTSSTGELFFGEGSRLTVL.

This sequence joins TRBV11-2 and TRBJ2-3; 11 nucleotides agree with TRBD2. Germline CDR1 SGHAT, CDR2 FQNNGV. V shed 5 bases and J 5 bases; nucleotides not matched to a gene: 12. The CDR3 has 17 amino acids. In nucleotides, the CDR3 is TGTGCCAGCAGCCTAAGTAGTGGGCTAGCGGGGGGAGATACGCAGTATTTT. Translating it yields CASSLSSGLAGGDTQYF.

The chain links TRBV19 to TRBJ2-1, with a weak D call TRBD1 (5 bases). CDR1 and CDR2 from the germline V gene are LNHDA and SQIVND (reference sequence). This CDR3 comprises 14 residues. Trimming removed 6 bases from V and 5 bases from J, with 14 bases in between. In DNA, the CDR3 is TGTGCCAGTAGCCCGCTCGACAGTAACAATGAGCAGTTCTTC. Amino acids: CASSPLDSNNEQFF.

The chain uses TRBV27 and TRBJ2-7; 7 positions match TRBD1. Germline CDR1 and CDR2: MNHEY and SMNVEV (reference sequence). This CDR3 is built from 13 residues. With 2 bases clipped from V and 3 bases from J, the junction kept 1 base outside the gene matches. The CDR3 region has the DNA TGTGCCAGCAGTTTACAGGGGGTCTACGAGCAGTACTTC. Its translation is CASSLQGVYEQYF.

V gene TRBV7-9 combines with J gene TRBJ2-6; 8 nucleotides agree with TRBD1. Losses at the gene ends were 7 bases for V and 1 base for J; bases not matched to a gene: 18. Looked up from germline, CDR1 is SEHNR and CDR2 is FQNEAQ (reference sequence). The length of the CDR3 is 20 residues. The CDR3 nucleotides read TGTGCCAGCACCATAGGACAGGGTCTCAACTTTTGGTCTGGGGCCAACGTCCTGACTTTC. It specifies CASTIGQGLNFWSGANVLTF.